Listed here are 28 T cell receptor beta chains from one sample, sequenced in a study of response to subunit inactivated influenza vaccine. MiXCR, run by TCRdb on the RT-PCR reads, gives a single entry per CDR3 protein. In the table there are 500,000 to 600,000 distinct CDR3 sequences, more than 15% of which are singletons. Sequences were derived from CD4+ T cells sorted from PBMCs, sampled roughly 24 months after vaccination. These receptors all come from a man aged 50 to 69 who received an inactivated influenza vaccine.

This clonotype was seen a handful of times. V usage is TRBV5-1 and J usage is TRBJ2-5; 7 bases map to TRBD1. Losses at the gene ends were 3 bases for V and 6 bases for J; bases not matched to a gene: 5. This CDR3 is built from 13 residues. Germline CDR1 SGHRS, CDR2 YFSETQ. The CDR3 region is CASSSYRGQTQYF. The CDR3 DNA is TGCGCCAGCAGCTCGTACAGGGGTCAGACCCAGTACTTC.

The chain joins TRBV5-1 to TRBJ1-6; TRBD1 agrees at 7 bases. Germline V CDR1 and CDR2: SGHRS, YFSETQ. This CDR3 is 15 amino acids long. With V trimmed by 0 bases and J by 7 bases, 4 bases remained unmatched. Here the CDR3 DNA reads TGCGCCAGCAGCTTGGGGACAGGCGCGAATTCACCCCTCCACTTT. Its translation: CASSLGTGANSPLHF.

This sequence joins TRBV24-1 and TRBJ2-4; 7 bases are shared with TRBD1. From germline, CDR1 is KGHDR and CDR2 SFDVKD. The junction had 9 bases not matched to a gene; V was cut back by 1 base and J by 1 base. The length of the CDR3 is 18 residues. In nucleotides, the CDR3 is TGTGCCACCAGTGATTTCGACAGGGTTGACTTTGCCAAAAACATTCAGTACTTC. It codes for CATSDFDRVDFAKNIQYF.

This clonotype was counted ten times or more. V gene TRBV4-3 combines with J gene TRBJ2-2; D gene unclear. The germline gives CDR1 LGHNA, CDR2 YSLEER. The CDR3 spans 13 residues. Trimming left V 3 bases short and J 6 bases short, with 8 bases between. The CDR3: CASSQANAGELFF. The CDR3, as DNA: TGCGCCAGCAGCCAGGCAAATGCCGGGGAGCTGTTTTTT.

This clonotype was observed many times. CDR3 in amino acids: CASVRDRGSGEAFF. The CDR3 DNA follows: TGTGCCAGCGTACGGGACAGGGGGTCGGGTGAAGCTTTCTTT. V and J are TRBV7-2 and TRBJ1-1, with TRBD1 identical over 11 bases. The germline CDR1 and CDR2 sequences are SGHTA and FQGNSA. The CDR3 extends over 14 amino acids. The J segment lost 7 bases and the V segment lost 8 bases, leaving 9 bases of the junction unmatched.

The chain couples TRBV18 to TRBJ2-1; 7 positions agree with TRBD1. CDR1 KGHSH and CDR2 LQKENI come from the germline V gene. V lost 2 bases, J lost 0 bases, and 10 bases stayed unmatched. This CDR3 has 18 amino acids. CDR3 DNA: TGTGCCAGCTCACCAAGGACAGGTACTCCTAGCTCCTACAATGAGCAGTTCTTC. Protein product: CASSPRTGTPSSYNEQFF.

The genes are TRBV4-2 and TRBJ2-3; no reliable D call. CDR1 LGHNA and CDR2 YNFKEQ come from the germline V gene. The CDR3 consists of 15 residues. Between the trimmed V and J ends, which lost 5 bases and 0 bases, there was a span of 12 bases. The CDR3 bases are TGTGCCAGCAGCGCCCGGGTCTTAAGCACAGATACGCAGTATTTT. Translated: CASSARVLSTDTQYF.

This clonotype was counted between two and nine times. The rearrangement links TRBV27 to TRBJ2-7; D is unresolved. V lost 5 bases and J 2 bases, leaving 10 bases between the germline ends. CDR3 length: 13 residues. Per germline, CDR1 MNHEY and CDR2 SMNVEV (reference sequence). CDR3 sequence (DNA): TGTGCCAGCAGTCCTTCTGTCCCCTACGAGCAGTACTTC. This sequence encodes CASSPSVPYEQYF.

This clonotype showed up just a few times. This chain joins TRBV6-6 and TRBJ1-6; TRBD1 aligns across 7 bases. CDR3 size: 13 residues. Trimming removed 6 bases from V and 9 bases from J; junction bases left unmatched: 5. Germline assignment: CDR1 MNHNY and CDR2 SVGAGI (reference sequence). CDR3 nucleotides: TGTGCCAGCAGACCCGGGACAGTTTCACCCCTCCACTTT. The encoded protein is CASRPGTVSPLHF.

The V and J genes are TRBV20-1 and TRBJ2-5, with no clear D. This CDR3 has 15 residues. The V end was cut by 4 bases, the J end by 0 bases, with 15 bases between. The germline CDR1 and CDR2 sequences are DFQATT and SNEGSKA (reference sequence). For the CDR3, the DNA is TGCAGTGCTATCATCCCACCAGCAAACCAAGAGACCCAGTACTTC. Translating it yields CSAIIPPANQETQYF.

This clonotype was seen a handful of times. This rearrangement joins TRBV15 to TRBJ2-2; D ambiguous. The V end was cut by 5 bases, the J end by 7 bases, with 20 bases between. The CDR3 length is 16 residues. From germline, CDR1 is LNHNV and CDR2 YYDKDF (reference sequence). The CDR3 DNA reads as TGTGCCACCAGCGGAGCCTCGGGCCTCAGGAGCGGGGAGCTGTTTTTT. Residues: CATSGASGLRSGELFF.

Details on this clonotype: The junction departs from germline at one end; a sequencing error may be responsible. This rearrangement joins TRBV20-1 to TRBJ2-2; possible D gene TRBD2, 5 bases. From germline, CDR1 is DFQATT and CDR2 SNEGSKA (reference sequence). The length of the CDR3 is 15 residues. CDR3 DNA sequence: TGCAGTGCTAGAACCGGGATATCGAACACCGTGGAGCTGTTTTTT. Protein product: CSARTGISNTVELFF.

This clonotype was counted ten times or more. The genes are TRBV28 and TRBJ2-1; 10 nucleotides match TRBD2. The trim removed 4 bases at V and 9 bases at J, leaving 15 bases unmatched. Germline V CDR1 and CDR2: MDHEN, SYDVKM. The CDR3 covers 17 residues. The CDR3 region is CASSSLFSGGATGEQFF. CDR3 sequence (DNA): TGTGCCAGCAGTTCTCTGTTCAGCGGGGGGGCGACGGGTGAGCAGTTCTTC.

The rearrangement joins TRBV12-3 or TRBV12-4 to TRBJ1-1; D is uncertain. The CDR3 is 14 amino acids. V was pared by 9 bases and J by 2 bases, with 16 bases between. The DNA for the CDR3 is TGTGCCAGTAAAGAGGCACGCACCAACACTGAAGCTTTCTTT. The encoded protein is CASKEARTNTEAFF.

This clonotype occurred a few times. This rearrangement joins TRBV20-1 to TRBJ1-4; perhaps TRBD1 as D (5 bases). CDR1 is DFQATT and CDR2 is SNEGSKA in the germline V gene (reference sequence). The V end lost 6 bases, the J end lost 6 bases, and 11 bases lay between the germline ends. The CDR3 has 12 residues. The CDR3 reads CSARGADEKLFF. The CDR3 nucleotides are TGCAGTGCACGAGGGGCGGATGAAAAACTGTTTTTT.

This clonotype was detected ten times or more. The chain links TRBV20-1 to TRBJ1-2; D remains ambiguous. V lost 0 bases, J lost 6 bases, and 29 bases lay in between. The germline V gene encodes CDR1 DFQATT and CDR2 SNEGSKA (reference sequence). The length of the CDR3 is 19 residues. CDR3 bases: TGCAGTGCTAGAGATCTCTCGGGGTTATCTATGTTGGCGGGAAATGGCTACACCTTC. It encodes CSARDLSGLSMLAGNGYTF.

This clonotype has just one count. The chain links TRBV7-2 to TRBJ2-5; D is uncertain. CDR3 length equals 13 residues. V lost 5 bases, J lost 7 bases, and 14 bases lay in between. Germline V CDR1 and CDR2: SGHTA, FQGNSA. In nucleotides, the CDR3 is TGTGCCAGCAGCCAATCCCGGCTCGGGACCCAGTACTTC. Its translation is CASSQSRLGTQYF.

In its sample, this clonotype was seen a few times. This chain links TRBV20-1 with TRBJ2-7, with D perhaps given as TRBD1 or TRBD2 (5 bases each). V was clipped by 3 bases and J by 2 bases, with 14 bases between them. The CDR3 is made up of 14 amino acids. The germline V gene has CDR1 DFQATT and CDR2 SNEGSKA (reference sequence). The CDR3 spells CSASWQGATYEQYF. The CDR3 DNA sequence: TGCAGTGCTAGTTGGCAGGGAGCGACCTACGAGCAGTACTTC.

The chain carries TRBV3-1 and TRBJ1-6; 7 bases are shared with TRBD1. There are 16 residues in the CDR3. Looked up from germline, CDR1 is LGHDT and CDR2 is YNNKEL (reference sequence). J lost 7 bases, V lost 4 bases, and 10 bases had no gene match. As DNA, the CDR3 is TGTGCCAGCAGCCCCCGATACAGGGGCCGGAATTCACCCCTCCACTTT. Amino acid sequence: CASSPRYRGRNSPLHF.

A note on this clonotype: Germline is not matched at one junction end, which may reflect a read error. The chain combines TRBV18 with TRBJ2-1; D is possibly TRBD1 or TRBD2 (5 bases each). The CDR3 has 13 amino acids. Germline values: CDR1 KGHSH, CDR2 LQKENI. CDR3 residues: CASPPSGTGEQFF. The CDR3 nucleotides read TGTGCCAGCCCACCCTCCGGGACGGGGGAGCAGTTCTTC.

This clonotype was detected ten times or more. V is TRBV5-1 and J is TRBJ2-4; D remains unclear. The CDR3 contains 14 residues. Germline CDR1 SGHRS, CDR2 YFSETQ. V lost 0 bases, J lost 2 bases, and 6 bases lay in between. The CDR3 protein is CASSLGGTKNIQYF. In nucleotides, the CDR3 is TGCGCCAGCAGCTTGGGGGGTACCAAAAACATTCAGTACTTC.

The V call is TRBV20-1, the J call TRBJ1-1, with D unresolved. Between the trimmed V and J ends, which lost 1 base and 1 base, there was a span of 22 bases. The CDR3 has 18 amino acids. Germline values: CDR1 DFQATT, CDR2 SNEGSKA (reference sequence). CDR3 amino acids: CSARVAAGRHRRNTEAFF. Here the CDR3 DNA reads TGCAGTGCTAGAGTGGCGGCTGGGCGGCATCGCAGGAACACTGAAGCTTTCTTT.

The gene calls are TRBV30 and TRBJ2-7, with D tentatively TRBD1 or TRBD2 (5 bases each). The germline V gene encodes CDR1 GTSNPN and CDR2 SVGIG (reference sequence). Trimming removed 2 bases from V and 0 bases from J, with 11 bases in between. The CDR3 has 14 residues. The CDR3: CAWSRKGSSYEQYF. The CDR3 DNA reads TGTGCCTGGAGTAGAAAGGGGAGCTCCTACGAGCAGTACTTC.

The V and J genes are TRBV20-1 and TRBJ2-3; the match to TRBD2 covers 14 bases. Germline V gives CDR1 DFQATT, CDR2 SNEGSKA (reference sequence). CDR3 length: 15 residues. V lost 6 bases, J lost 5 bases, and 7 bases stayed unmatched. The CDR3 DNA is TGCAGTGCGAAGACTAGCGGGAGGGCCGAAGATACGCAGTATTTT. It specifies CSAKTSGRAEDTQYF.

The V gene is TRBV20-1, the J gene TRBJ2-7; D not certain. This CDR3 comprises 12 residues. Germline CDR1 DFQATT, CDR2 SNEGSKA (reference sequence). Trimming stripped 6 bases from V and 2 bases from J, with 11 bases between. CDR3 region: CSAVTEAYEQYF. The CDR3 DNA follows: TGCAGTGCCGTTACTGAGGCCTACGAGCAGTACTTC.

CDR3 DNA sequence: TGTGCCAGCAAACTGGGAGGGGGGCCGGGCCAGCCCCAGCATTTT. Its translation: CASKLGGGPGQPQHF. The V gene is TRBV12-3 or TRBV12-4, the J gene TRBJ1-5, with D perhaps TRBD1 (6 bases). This CDR3 is built from 15 residues. The V gene lost 7 bases and the J gene lost 7 bases, with 20 bases spanning the gap.

The table lists this clonotype with a few counts. The CDR3 here is CASSRALTASTEAFF. DNA of the CDR3: TGTGCCAGCAGTCGGGCCTTGACGGCGTCTACTGAAGCTTTCTTT. V gene TRBV6-1 combines with J gene TRBJ1-1; D ambiguous. Trimming stripped 5 bases from V and 5 bases from J, with 18 bases between. The V gene's germline CDR1 is MNHNS and CDR2 SASEGT. This CDR3 region has 15 residues.

The sample holds a few counts of this clonotype. The chain carries TRBV20-1 and TRBJ2-3; 8 bases agree with TRBD2. Germline V lookup: CDR1 DFQATT, CDR2 SNEGSKA (reference sequence). This CDR3 region has 14 residues. The V and J ends lost 4 bases and 2 bases, in that order; junction bases with no gene match: 5. This chain's CDR3 is CSANSGGATDTQYF. Written as DNA, the CDR3 is TGCAGTGCTAACAGCGGGGGAGCCACAGATACGCAGTATTTT.